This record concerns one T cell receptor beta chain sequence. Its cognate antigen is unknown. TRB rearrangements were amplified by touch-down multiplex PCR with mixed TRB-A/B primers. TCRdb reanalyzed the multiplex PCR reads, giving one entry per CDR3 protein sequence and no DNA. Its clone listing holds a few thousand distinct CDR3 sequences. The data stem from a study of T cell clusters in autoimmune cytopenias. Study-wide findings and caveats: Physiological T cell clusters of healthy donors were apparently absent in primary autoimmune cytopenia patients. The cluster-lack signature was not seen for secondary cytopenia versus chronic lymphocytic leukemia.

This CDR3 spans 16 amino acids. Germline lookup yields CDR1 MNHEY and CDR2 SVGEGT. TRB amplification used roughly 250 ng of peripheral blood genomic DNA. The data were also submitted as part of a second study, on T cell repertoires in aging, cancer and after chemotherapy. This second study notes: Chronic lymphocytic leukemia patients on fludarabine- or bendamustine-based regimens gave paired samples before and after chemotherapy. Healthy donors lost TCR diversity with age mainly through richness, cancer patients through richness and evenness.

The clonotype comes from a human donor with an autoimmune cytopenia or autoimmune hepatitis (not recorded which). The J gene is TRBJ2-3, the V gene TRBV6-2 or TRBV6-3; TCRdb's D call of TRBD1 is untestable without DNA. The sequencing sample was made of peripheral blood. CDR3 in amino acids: CASSGWTGYKSDTQYF.